The TCR beta chain under discussion was sequenced for a study of blood T cells in healthy people across ages. Extracted total RNA amounted to at least 5.5 micrograms for each sample. Study-wide findings and caveats: Observed TCR beta diversity per million T cells went down as age went up. This fall followed a roughly linear course with age.

Primers used in a second PCR of roughly 6 to 12 cycles were a sample-barcoded 5' primer and a J-beta primer mix. TCRdb reprocessed the 5' RACE reads via MiXCR and lists one record per CDR3 protein. Seen here are about 1 million distinct CDR3 sequences, around 27% observed once, and the top ten hold around 0.75%. Of note for this clonotype: Its antigen is undetermined.

These data were also reused for a study on T cells of mothers and their children.

The receptor was isolated from a girl aged 2 to 9 in good health. The sequencing input was blood.

The CDR3 region is CASSQPGALAKNIQYF. In DNA, the CDR3 is TGTGCCAGCAGTCAACCGGGTGCACTAGCCAAAAACATTCAGTACTTC. The rearrangement links TRBV12-3 or TRBV12-4 to TRBJ2-4; D unresolved. The CDR3 sequence is 16 residues long. Trimming left V 5 bases short and J 0 bases short, with 14 bases between.